This TCR beta chain was sequenced during a study of blood T cell repertoires in COVID-19. Study background: COVID-19 samples, acute and convalescent, were from the United States, Italy and Spain. In each case, the material was cDNA or gDNA derived from T cells, B-cell-depleted T cells, or PBMCs.

Original handling: Quantification of nucleated cells was approximated via reference gene primer amplification. Profiled with immunoSEQ multiplex PCR; TCRdb holds only in-frame clones, not every one. That table is the source of V, J and clone size, and D and trimming were worked out from the DNA. The sample has 200,000 to 250,000 clones, 70% to 90% seen once. The length of the CDR3 is 15 residues. V was clipped by 4 bases and J by 4 bases; unmatched bases: 5. The germline gives CDR1 MDHEN, CDR2 SYDVKM. Material for sequencing was peripheral blood. This TCR came from a man older than 75 with acute or convalescent COVID-19. The chain couples TRBV28 to TRBJ2-7; 12 nucleotides line up with TRBD2. The CDR3 is CASSSPGTSGYEQYF. The DNA for the CDR3 is TGTGCCAGCAGTTCCCCCGGGACTAGCGGGTACGAGCAGTACTTC.